The source of this TCR beta chain is a study of regulatory T cells in long-lasting Graves disease. The time point was: newly diagnosed GD, antithyroid drugs for less than 3 months. PBMCs provided the RNA from which the TCR library was made. To make TCR beta libraries, researchers used iRepertoire HTBI primers and Arm-PCR of CDR3 regions. MiXCR was run by TCRdb on the multiplex PCR reads, yielding one entry per CDR3 protein. The repertoire includes about 360,000 distinct CDR3 sequences, 15% to 20% of them detected once, and just over 20% sits in the top ten. Concerning this clonotype: Its antigen is currently unknown. A far larger clone lies a single base away; this is likely a read error.

V was clipped by 5 bases and J by 10 bases, with 18 bases between them. CDR3 length: 14 amino acids. The study, taken as a whole, reports: New patients shared around 920 public clonotypes, fewer than the approximately 2,500 shared by persistent patients.

The same specimen was also included in a second study, on T cells in Graves' hyperthyroidism and ophthalmopathy. That source reports: Pregnant or lactating patients were excluded, as were those with uncontrolled infection or other autoimmune disease. In the first-round RT-PCR of the TCR CDR3, the HTBI primer set was used.

The sample here was peripheral blood mononuclear cells (PBMCs), taken at new diagnosis, from a patient treated with antithyroid drugs. V gene TRBV12-3 or TRBV12-4 combines with J gene TRBJ2-1, with a weak D call TRBD1 (6 bases). This TCR was recovered from a woman aged 18-29 years with Graves disease. Here the CDR3 DNA reads TGTGCCAGCAGTCACAGGGAAGGGGCCTACGAGCAGTTCTTC. This sequence encodes CASSHREGAYEQFF.